Shown below are 13 T cell receptor beta chains from a single sample sequenced in a study of tumor and adjacent non-tumor tissue in lung cancer. This sample's RNA came from whole unsorted tissue. TCRbeta libraries were built with three rounds of nested PCR, modified from ARM-PCR. TCRdb called the multiplex PCR reads again in MiXCR, with one record for every CDR3 protein. The sample shows over 85,000 distinct CDR3 sequences, 84% of them seen only once. Sequenced material: lung tumor tissue. The receptors shown here come from a man aged 70-80 years with non-small cell lung cancer.

This chain joins TRBV5-6 and TRBJ2-7, with TRBD2 matching over 8 bases. V was clipped by 4 bases and J by 4 bases; unmatched bases: 10. CDR1 is SGHDT and CDR2 is YYEEEE in the germline V gene. The CDR3 length is 15 residues. For the CDR3, the DNA is TGTGCCAGCAGCGTTCCCTTCGCGGGGGGATACGAGCAGTACTTC. It is translated as CASSVPFAGGYEQYF.

A word on this clonotype: One junction end does not reproduce the germline sequence, and a read error may be involved. This rearrangement joins TRBV6-5 to TRBJ1-2; D ambiguous. The CDR3 spans 15 residues. Per germline, CDR1 MNHEY and CDR2 SVGAGI. The DNA of the CDR3 is TGCGCCAGCAGTGCTAGAGGGATGGGCACTTATGGCTACACCTTC. It specifies CASSARGMGTYGYTF.

The chain links TRBV4-3 to TRBJ2-7; D may be TRBD2 (6 bases). Between the trimmed V and J ends, which lost 6 bases and 6 bases, there was a span of 21 bases. Germline values: CDR1 LGHNA, CDR2 YSLEER. The CDR3 covers 15 residues. In DNA, the CDR3 is TGCGCCAGCAGTCGCCCGGCGGGGATACCTCCCGAGCAGTACTTC. Residues: CASSRPAGIPPEQYF.

A remark on this clonotype: The junction departs from germline at one end; a sequencing error may be responsible. The V call is TRBV20-1, the J call TRBJ1-5; TRBD1 might be the D (6 bases). The CDR3 has 13 amino acids. The germline V gene encodes CDR1 DFQATT and CDR2 SNEGSKA (reference sequence). The CDR3 DNA reads as TGCTGTGCTAGACTTACAGGGTGGGTGTCCCAGCATTTT. It codes for CCARLTGWVSQHF.

The rearrangement links TRBV12-3 or TRBV12-4 to TRBJ1-1; 9 bases are shared with TRBD1. J was trimmed by 0 bases and V by 10 bases; bases with no gene match: 9. This CDR3 has 15 amino acids. The CDR3 spells CANSSGTGMNTEAFF. The CDR3 DNA reads as TGTGCCAATAGTAGCGGGACAGGGATGAACACTGAAGCTTTCTTT.

Judged by abundance, this clonotype is medium-sized. V is TRBV6-5 and J is TRBJ2-7, with D possibly being TRBD2 (6 bases). This CDR3 region has 14 residues. Germline assignment: CDR1 MNHEY and CDR2 SVGAGI. Trimming removed 4 bases from V and 6 bases from J, with 16 bases in between. CDR3 in amino acids: CASSWAGTPREQYF. CDR3 in DNA: TGTGCCAGCAGTTGGGCGGGGACCCCCCGCGAGCAGTACTTC.

As concerns this clonotype: One end of the junction varies from germline; a read error may be responsible. Here the CDR3 DNA reads TGTGCCAGCAGACGGAGGGTCACAGCAGATACGCATTATTTT. It specifies CASRRRVTADTHYF. J is TRBJ2-3 and V is TRBV11-2, with a tentative D call TRBD2 (6 bases). Germline CDR1 is SGHAT and CDR2 is FQNNGV. There are 14 residues in the CDR3.

The chain combines TRBV6-1 with TRBJ1-1; perhaps TRBD1 as D (5 bases). The germline V gene has CDR1 MNHNS and CDR2 SASEGT. V was cut by 2 bases and J by 1 base, with 17 bases left in between. This CDR3 has 17 residues. CDR3 sequence reads: CASSELRQGARNTEAFF. Written as DNA, the CDR3 is TGTGCCAGCAGTGAACTGCGGCAAGGGGCCAGGAACACTGAAGCTTTCTTT.

On this clonotype: One junction end does not reproduce the germline sequence, and a read error may be involved. The chain employs TRBV6-2 or TRBV6-3 and TRBJ2-7; no firm D call. CDR3 length: 14 residues. The V gene's germline CDR1 is MNHEY and CDR2 SVGEGT. Written as DNA, the CDR3 is TGTGCCAGCAGAGCCGCCCGGACCATTTACGTGCAGTACTTC. Its translation: CASRAARTIYVQYF.

The chain combines TRBV29-1 with TRBJ2-5; D uncertain. The CDR3 is 13 residues long. CDR1 SQVTM and CDR2 ANQGSEA come from the germline V gene. V lost 6 bases and J lost 5, with 16 bases in between. The CDR3 nucleotides are TGCAGCGTGACCGACATGTTTCAGGAGACCCAGTACTTC. Residues: CSVTDMFQETQYF.

Remarks on this clonotype: Since the CDR3 does not end with the conserved phenylalanine or tryptophan, this likely comes from a read error. V is TRBV29-1 and J is TRBJ2-5, with 9 nucleotides matching TRBD2. This CDR3 is built from 14 residues. Germline assignment: CDR1 SQVTM and CDR2 ANQGSEA. The CDR3 nucleotides are TGCAGCGCCCTAGGGACTAGCAGTTCGGAGACTCAGTACTCC. Its protein product is CSALGTSSSETQYS.

A remark on this clonotype: Relative to the germline gene, one junction end is altered; a read error may explain this. This chain links TRBV5-1 with TRBJ1-2; TRBD1 matches at 7 bases. Germline V lookup: CDR1 SGHRS, CDR2 YFSETQ. The CDR3 has 15 residues. In nucleotides, the CDR3 is TGTGCCAGCAAAAACCACAGGGGAGTTAACTATGGCTACACCTTC. This gives the protein CASKNHRGVNYGYTF.

Note on this clonotype: At one end the junction does not follow the germline gene, possibly because of a read error. The V gene is TRBV20-1, the J gene TRBJ1-3; TRBD1 is a possible D gene (6 bases). Germline CDR1 reads DFQATT; CDR2 reads SNEGSKA (reference sequence). The CDR3 length is 16 residues. CDR3 bases: TGCAGTGTTAGAGATTGGATAGCAGGGGAGAAAAACAGCATATATTTT. The encoded protein is CSVRDWIAGEKNSIYF.